The 18 T cell receptor beta chains below all came from one sample that was sequenced in a study of blood T cells in healthy people across ages. A second PCR of about 6 to 12 cycles used a sample-barcoded 5' primer and a J-beta primer mix. TCRdb processed the 5' RACE reads anew with MiXCR; each CDR3 protein has one entry. The table has some 710,000 distinct CDR3 sequences, 20% to 25% seen once; the top ten hold roughly a fifth. Sequences were obtained from blood. These receptors came from a man in his sixties or seventies in good health.

The V and J genes are TRBV28 and TRBJ1-1; a possible D gene is TRBD1 (6 bases). Germline assignment: CDR1 MDHEN and CDR2 SYDVKM. V was pared by 2 bases and J by 6 bases, with 10 bases between. There are 13 residues in the CDR3. As DNA, the CDR3 is TGTGCCAGCAGTTTAATACAGGGACCTGAAGCTTTCTTT. Translation: CASSLIQGPEAFF.

The V and J genes are TRBV5-1 and TRBJ2-3; 8 bases map to TRBD2. CDR3 length equals 16 residues. Germline V gene data show CDR1 as SGHRS and CDR2 as YFSETQ. J lost 5 bases, V lost 4 bases, and 12 bases had no gene match. CDR3 protein: CASSLGTGGLIDTQYF. For the CDR3, the DNA is TGCGCCAGCAGCCTCGGCACGGGGGGGCTAATAGATACGCAGTATTTT.

There are a few counts of this clonotype. V usage is TRBV20-1 and J usage is TRBJ2-1, with TRBD2 as a possible D gene (6 bases). CDR3 length: 16 amino acids. Germline-derived CDR1 and CDR2 are DFQATT and SNEGSKA (reference sequence). The germline V and J ends were trimmed by 0 bases and 6 bases, with 18 bases remaining between them. CDR3 amino acids: CSARDKAGLLSNEQFF. Written as DNA, the CDR3 is TGCAGTGCTAGAGATAAGGCGGGGTTACTTTCCAATGAGCAGTTCTTC.

V gene TRBV6-5 combines with J gene TRBJ2-7, with 9 bases fitting TRBD1. The CDR3 runs to 16 residues. The germline V gene has CDR1 MNHEY and CDR2 SVGAGI. V was clipped by 6 bases and J by 0 bases; unmatched bases: 9. The CDR3: CASSSRTGVNSYEQYF. CDR3 in DNA: TGTGCCAGCAGCTCCAGGACAGGGGTCAACTCCTACGAGCAGTACTTC.

This clonotype came up a few times. The V gene is TRBV10-3, the J gene TRBJ1-3; unclear D gene. Trimming took off 6 bases at V and 0 bases at J, with 9 bases between the two ends. Germline V CDR1 and CDR2: ENHRY, SYGVKD. This CDR3 contains 14 residues. CDR3 sequence reads: CAIRTSSSGNTIYF. The CDR3 DNA reads as TGTGCCATCAGGACCTCAAGCTCTGGAAACACCATATATTTT.

CDR3 in amino acids: CSARDNDRGDREKLFF. In DNA, the CDR3 is TGCAGTGCTAGAGATAATGATAGGGGGGATAGAGAAAAACTGTTTTTT. V is TRBV20-1 and J is TRBJ1-4; D may be TRBD1 (6 bases). Germline assignment: CDR1 DFQATT and CDR2 SNEGSKA (reference sequence). V lost 0 bases and J lost 8, with 19 bases in between. The CDR3 is 16 residues long.

V usage is TRBV4-2 and J usage is TRBJ1-6; D remains ambiguous. This CDR3 is built from 16 residues. V was trimmed by 0 bases and J by 3 bases, leaving 9 bases between them. Germline CDR1 and CDR2: LGHNA and YNFKEQ. CDR3 in DNA: TGTGCCAGCAGCCAAGATGCGACTGGCTATAATTCACCCCTCCACTTT. As protein: CASSQDATGYNSPLHF.

In its sample, this clonotype was seen many times. The V call is TRBV7-9, the J call TRBJ1-2; weak D call: TRBD1 (5 bases). This CDR3 comprises 16 residues. Germline V gene data show CDR1 as SEHNR and CDR2 as FQNEAQ (reference sequence). Trimming left V 0 bases short and J 6 bases short, with 17 bases between. CDR3 residues: CASSLAAGMRYNGYTF. The CDR3 DNA follows: TGTGCCAGCAGCTTAGCGGCAGGGATGCGGTATAATGGCTACACCTTC. Full variable domain (rest looked up from reference TRBV7-9 and TRBJ1-2): DTGVSQNPRHKITKRGQNVTFRCDPISEHNRLYWYRQTLGQGPEFLTYFQNEAQLEKSRLLSDRFSAERPKGSFSTLEIQRTEQGDSAMYLCASSLAAGMRYNGYTFGSGTRLTVV.

This clonotype turned up a few times. V usage is TRBV10-3 and J usage is TRBJ2-5; tentative D call: TRBD1 (5 bases). Germline V lookup: CDR1 ENHRY, CDR2 SYGVKD. The length of the CDR3 is 11 residues. Trimming took off 8 bases at V and 5 bases at J, with 9 bases between the two ends. The CDR3 here is CAISAGETQYF. The CDR3 bases are TGTGCCATCTCCGCAGGGGAGACCCAGTACTTC.

V gene TRBV12-3 or TRBV12-4 combines with J gene TRBJ2-5, with D possibly being TRBD1 or TRBD2 (5 bases each). The J call may not be correct, given that the DNA end is closer to TRBJ2-1. The CDR3 is made up of 14 amino acids. The CDR3 sequence is CASSLGQLRRGQFF. For the CDR3, the DNA is TGTGCCAGCAGTTTAGGACAGTTGAGACGGGGGCAGTTCTTC.

This clonotype appeared a few times. V is TRBV11-2 and J is TRBJ2-2, with D unclear. Between the trimmed V and J ends, which lost 1 base and 6 bases, there was a span of 9 bases. The CDR3 is made up of 14 amino acids. Germline V CDR1 and CDR2: SGHAT, FQNNGV. The CDR3 DNA sequence: TGTGCCAGCAGCTTAGTAGGCGGCTCCGGGGAGCTGTTTTTT. It yields the protein CASSLVGGSGELFF.

This clonotype was seen more than once but under ten times. The chain has TRBV2 and TRBJ2-7, with 8 bases fitting TRBD1. The germline V gene encodes CDR1 SNHLY and CDR2 FYNNEI. V was clipped by 6 bases and J by 7 bases; unmatched bases: 5. The CDR3 extends over 12 amino acids. CDR3 loop: CASRDRALEQYF. The CDR3, as DNA: TGTGCCAGCAGGGACAGGGCACTGGAGCAGTACTTC.

V and J are TRBV6-5 and TRBJ1-1, with D perhaps TRBD1 (5 bases). The ends were cut back, 2 bases at V and 0 bases at J, with 19 bases in the middle. The V gene's germline CDR1 is MNHEY and CDR2 SVGAGI. The CDR3 contains 18 residues. CDR3 in DNA: TGTGCCAGCAGTTACATTGGGACGTCCTCGGGGGTGAACACTGAAGCTTTCTTT. Its protein is CASSYIGTSSGVNTEAFF.

This clonotype was detected once. The chain has TRBV19 and TRBJ1-1; TRBD1 agrees at 8 bases. Trimming removed 6 bases from V and 0 bases from J; junction bases left unmatched: 3. CDR3 size: 14 residues. CDR1 is LNHDA and CDR2 is SQIVND in the germline V gene (reference sequence). CDR3 DNA: TGTGCCAGTAGGCAGACAGGGGTGAACACTGAAGCTTTCTTT. Protein product: CASRQTGVNTEAFF.

As regards this clonotype: One end of the junction is discordant with germline, which a read error may explain. V and J are TRBV7-3 and TRBJ2-1; TRBD1 matches 8 bases. Germline CDR1 reads SGHTA; CDR2 reads FQGTGA. The CDR3 is made up of 15 amino acids. CDR3 protein: CASSLSAGGWDEQLF. The CDR3 DNA reads as TGTGCCAGCAGCCTATCGGCAGGGGGCTGGGATGAGCAGCTCTTC.

V usage is TRBV12-3 or TRBV12-4 and J usage is TRBJ1-1; D perhaps matches TRBD1 (6 bases). Trimming stripped 6 bases from V and 10 bases from J, with 18 bases between. The CDR3 has 13 amino acids. CDR3 residues: CASSLGGARGAFF. The CDR3 DNA sequence: TGTGCCAGCAGCCTAGGGGGGGCGCGGGGAGCTTTCTTT.

The chain has TRBV3-1 and TRBJ2-5; 7 bases match TRBD2. The CDR3 sequence is 14 residues long. V lost 3 bases, J lost 5 bases, and 6 bases stayed unmatched. CDR1 and CDR2 (germline): LGHDT, YNNKEL (reference sequence). In nucleotides, the CDR3 is TGTGCCAGCAGCCAGTCGACTAGCTTGGAGACCCAGTACTTC. It encodes CASSQSTSLETQYF.

This clonotype was seen a handful of times. The gene calls are TRBV20-1 and TRBJ1-3, with a tentative D call TRBD1 (5 bases). The V end lost 6 bases, the J end lost 4 bases, and 13 bases lay between the germline ends. This CDR3 has 13 amino acids. The germline V gene encodes CDR1 DFQATT and CDR2 SNEGSKA (reference sequence). The CDR3, as DNA: TGCAGTGCCCGGGACCCGAGAGGAAACACCATATATTTT. Its protein product is CSARDPRGNTIYF.